Shown below are 10 T cell receptor beta chains from a single sample sequenced in a study of shared clonotypes between healthy human individuals. Measured with immunoSEQ multiplex PCR; TCRdb has only the in-frame clones, and not every one. The sample lists around 650,000 clones, about 95% occurring once. The naive CD8 population came from CD45RO-negative cells selected for CCR7, without terminally differentiated effector memory CD45RA+ cells. Sequencing was performed on naive CD8+ T cells sorted from blood. The receptors come from a woman aged 25 to 39 in good health.

V usage is TRBV7-8 and J usage is TRBJ2-2; 11 bases agree with TRBD2. V lost 5 bases, J lost 8 bases, and 10 bases stayed unmatched. The CDR3 consists of 16 residues. Germline V lookup: CDR1 SGHVS, CDR2 FQNEAQ. DNA of the CDR3: TGTGCCAGCAGCCCCACTAGCGGGAGAGAACAGGGGGAGCTGTTTTTT. Translated, it gives CASSPTSGREQGELFF.

The V gene is TRBV7-6, the J gene TRBJ2-1; D tentatively reads TRBD1 or TRBD2 (5 bases each). V was cut by 5 bases and J by 9 bases, with 8 bases left in between. CDR3 length: 11 amino acids. Germline values: CDR1 SGHVS, CDR2 FNYEAQ. CDR3 DNA sequence: TGTGCCAGCAGCACGGGACCTGAGCAGTTCTTC. Protein product: CASSTGPEQFF.

The chain uses TRBV4-1 and TRBJ2-2, with 8 bases that match TRBD1. CDR1 is MGHRA and CDR2 is YSYEKL in the germline V gene. Losses at the gene ends were 5 bases for V and 1 base for J; bases not matched to a gene: 9. CDR3 length: 17 residues. The CDR3 region has the DNA TGCGCCAGCAGCTATATTTACAGGGGGAAGAACACCGGGGAGCTGTTTTTT. It specifies CASSYIYRGKNTGELFF.

The rearrangement uses TRBV10-2 and TRBJ2-7; D gene uncertain. The CDR3 length is 15 residues. Looked up from germline, CDR1 is WSHSY and CDR2 is SAAADI. V was trimmed by 0 bases and J by 2 bases, leaving 11 bases between them. The CDR3 DNA sequence: TGCGCCAGCAGTGAGTCTGTGTTGAATGCCTACGAGCAGTACTTC. It translates to CASSESVLNAYEQYF.

The rearrangement links TRBV4-1 to TRBJ1-2, with TRBD1 matching 8 bases. V dropped 3 bases and J dropped 1; count of bases not matched to a gene: 4. Per germline, CDR1 MGHRA and CDR2 YSYEKL. The CDR3 length is 15 residues. The CDR3 region has the DNA TGCGCCAGCAGCCACGACAGGGGACTTAACTATGGCTACACCTTC. Translated: CASSHDRGLNYGYTF.

The V call is TRBV30, the J call TRBJ1-4; D unclear. V lost 3 bases, J lost 7 bases, and 6 bases lay in between. Germline V gene sequence: CDR1 GTSNPN, CDR2 SVGIG (reference sequence). The CDR3 runs 11 residues. The CDR3 nucleotides read TGTGCCTGGAGAGTGGGTGAAAAACTGTTTTTT. As protein: CAWRVGEKLFF. Full variable domain (missing parts from reference TRBV30 and TRBJ1-4): SQTIHQWPATLVQPVGSPLSLECTVEGTSNPNLYWYRQAAGRGLQLLFYSVGIGQISSEVPQNLSASRPQDRQFILSSKKLLLSDSGFYLCAWRVGEKLFFGSGTQLSVL.

This rearrangement joins TRBV11-2 to TRBJ2-1; TRBD2 aligns across 13 bases. Germline-derived CDR1 and CDR2 are SGHAT and FQNNGV. With V trimmed by 2 bases and J by 6 bases, 7 bases remained unmatched. This CDR3 comprises 17 residues. The CDR3 loop reads CASSLTPGLAGLNEQFF. CDR3 coding DNA: TGTGCCAGCAGCTTAACCCCGGGACTAGCGGGACTCAATGAGCAGTTCTTC.

The gene calls are TRBV19 and TRBJ2-7; TRBD1 agrees at 11 bases. The CDR3 length is 14 residues. The germline CDR1 and CDR2 sequences are LNHDA and SQIVND (reference sequence). The trim removed 7 bases at V and 4 bases at J, leaving 6 bases unmatched. The CDR3 here is CASTPGQGAYEQYF. CDR3 DNA sequence: TGTGCCAGTACCCCTGGACAGGGGGCTTACGAGCAGTACTTC.

The V call is TRBV2, the J call TRBJ1-1; maybe TRBD1 (5 bases). V was clipped by 5 bases and J by 2 bases, with 12 bases between them. CDR1 and CDR2 from the germline V gene are SNHLY and FYNNEI. The CDR3 is made up of 14 amino acids. The chain's CDR3 is CASSSGWRNTEAFF. In DNA form, the CDR3 reads TGTGCCAGCAGTTCAGGGTGGAGAAACACTGAAGCTTTCTTT.

V gene TRBV14 combines with J gene TRBJ2-5; TRBD2 matches at 7 bases. The germline V gene encodes CDR1 SGHDN and CDR2 FVKESK. Trimming cost V 4 bases and J 2 bases; bases outside gene matches: 10. This CDR3 has 16 residues. The CDR3 nucleotides are TGTGCCAGCAGCCGAAGGGTGACTAGCTGGCAAGAGACCCAGTACTTC. Amino acids: CASSRRVTSWQETQYF.